The clone carrying this T cell receptor (beta chain) has just one count. Its antigen is currently unknown. CDR3 size: 15 residues. V was shortened by 0 bases and J by 0 bases, with 7 bases between the two germline ends. Per the germline V gene, CDR1 is SGHDT and CDR2 is YYEEEE. Arm-PCR with iRepertoire HTBI primers amplified the CDR3 regions for these TCR beta libraries. MiXCR, applied by TCRdb to the multiplex PCR reads, yields one record per CDR3 protein. The sample has roughly 400,000 distinct CDR3 sequences, around a fifth seen once. This sample is drawn from a study of regulatory T cells in long-lasting Graves disease. Study summary: Persistent Graves' disease denoted over 5 years of antithyroid drugs plus positive TSH receptor antibodies. Points from the study as a whole: TRBV28, TRBJ1-2 and TRBJ2-5 were segments that persistent disease favored. The study examined only peripheral blood, not thyroid tissue.

Time point in this sample: persistent/refractory GD, antithyroid drugs over 5 years with positive TRAb. Following extraction of RNA from PBMCs, that RNA was used to make the TCR library. Graves' disease diagnosis relied on American Thyroid Association guidelines. The sequence derives from a female donor with Graves disease. The sample here was peripheral blood mononuclear cells (PBMCs), taken when the disease was refractory, from a patient treated with antithyroid drugs. This rearrangement joins TRBV5-6 to TRBJ2-4; tentatively, D is TRBD1 (5 bases). CDR3 nucleotide sequence: TGTGCCAGCAGCTTGGGACAGATAGCCAAAAACATTCAGTACTTC. Residues: CASSLGQIAKNIQYF.